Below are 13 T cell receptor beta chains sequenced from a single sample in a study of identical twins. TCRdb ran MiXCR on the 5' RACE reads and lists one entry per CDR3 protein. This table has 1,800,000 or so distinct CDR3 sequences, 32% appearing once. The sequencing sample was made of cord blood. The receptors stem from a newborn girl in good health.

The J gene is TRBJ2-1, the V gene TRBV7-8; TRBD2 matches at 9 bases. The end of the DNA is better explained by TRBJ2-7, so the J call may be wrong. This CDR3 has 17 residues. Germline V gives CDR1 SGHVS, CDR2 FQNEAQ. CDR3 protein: CASSLWASGDFYNEQYF. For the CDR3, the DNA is TGTGCCAGCAGCTTGTGGGCTAGCGGGGATTTTTACAATGAGCAGTACTTC.

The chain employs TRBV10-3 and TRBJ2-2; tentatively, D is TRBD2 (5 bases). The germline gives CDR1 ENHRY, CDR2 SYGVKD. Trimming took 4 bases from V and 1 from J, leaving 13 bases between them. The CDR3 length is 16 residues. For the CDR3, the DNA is TGTGCCATCAGTGGCGCGGGCGGCGGGAACACCGGGGAGCTGTTTTTT. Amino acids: CAISGAGGGNTGELFF.

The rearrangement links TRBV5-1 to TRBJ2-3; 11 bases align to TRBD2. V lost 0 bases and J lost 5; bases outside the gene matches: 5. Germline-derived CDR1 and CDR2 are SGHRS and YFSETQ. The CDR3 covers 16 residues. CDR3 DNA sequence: TGCGCCAGCAGCTTGGATATAGCGGGGGGGAAAGATACGCAGTATTTT. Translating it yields CASSLDIAGGKDTQYF.

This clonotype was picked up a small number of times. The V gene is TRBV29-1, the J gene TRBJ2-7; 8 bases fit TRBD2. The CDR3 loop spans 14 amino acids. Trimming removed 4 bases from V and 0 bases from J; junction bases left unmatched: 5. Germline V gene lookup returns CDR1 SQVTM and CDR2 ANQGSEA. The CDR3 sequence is CSVVSSGYSYEQYF. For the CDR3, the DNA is TGCAGCGTTGTTTCTAGCGGGTACTCCTACGAGCAGTACTTC.

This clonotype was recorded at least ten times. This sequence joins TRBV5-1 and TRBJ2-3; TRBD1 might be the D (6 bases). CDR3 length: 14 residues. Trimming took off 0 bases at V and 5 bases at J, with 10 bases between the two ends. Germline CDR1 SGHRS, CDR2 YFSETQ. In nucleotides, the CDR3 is TGCGCCAGCAGCTTGGAAACAGGGATAGATACGCAGTATTTT. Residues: CASSLETGIDTQYF.

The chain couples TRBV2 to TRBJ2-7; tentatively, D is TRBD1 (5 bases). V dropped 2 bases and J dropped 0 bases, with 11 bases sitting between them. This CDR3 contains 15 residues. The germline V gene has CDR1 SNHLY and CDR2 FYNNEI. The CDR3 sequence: CASSERGSSSYEQYF. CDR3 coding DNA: TGTGCCAGCAGTGAAAGGGGCAGCAGCTCCTACGAGCAGTACTTC.

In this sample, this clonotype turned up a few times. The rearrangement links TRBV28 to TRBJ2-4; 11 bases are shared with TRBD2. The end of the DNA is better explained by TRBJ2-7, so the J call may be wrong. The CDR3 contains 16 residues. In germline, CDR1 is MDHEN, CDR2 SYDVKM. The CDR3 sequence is CASSLPIAGGIYEQYF. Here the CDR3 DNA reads TGTGCCAGCAGTCTTCCCATAGCGGGAGGGATATACGAGCAGTACTTC.

CDR3 DNA: TGTGCCAGCAGTTTATTTGGCGGGATTTACGAGCAGTACTTC. Translation gives CASSLFGGIYEQYF. The chain employs TRBV27 and TRBJ2-7; tentatively, D is TRBD2 (6 bases). V was cut by 1 base and J by 4 bases, with 11 bases left in between. Germline loops: CDR1 MNHEY, CDR2 SMNVEV (reference sequence). The CDR3 has 14 amino acids.

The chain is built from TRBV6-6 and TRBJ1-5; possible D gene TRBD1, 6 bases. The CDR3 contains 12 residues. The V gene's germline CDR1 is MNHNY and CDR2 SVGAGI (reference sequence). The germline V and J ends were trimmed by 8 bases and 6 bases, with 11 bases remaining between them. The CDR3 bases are TGTGCCAGCGCCCCAGGGGCTCAGCCCCAGCATTTT. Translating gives CASAPGAQPQHF.

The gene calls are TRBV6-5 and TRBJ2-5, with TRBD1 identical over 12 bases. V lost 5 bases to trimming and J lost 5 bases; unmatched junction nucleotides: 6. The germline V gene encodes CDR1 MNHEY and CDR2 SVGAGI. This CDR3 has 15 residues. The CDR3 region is CASSGGQGALETQYF. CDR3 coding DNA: TGTGCCAGCAGTGGGGGACAGGGGGCTTTGGAGACCCAGTACTTC.

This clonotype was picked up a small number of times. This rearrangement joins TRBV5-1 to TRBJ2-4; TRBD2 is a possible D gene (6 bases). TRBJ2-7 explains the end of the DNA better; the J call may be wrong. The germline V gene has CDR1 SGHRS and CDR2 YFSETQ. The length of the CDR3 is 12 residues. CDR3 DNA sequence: TGCGCCAGCAGCCCGGACTACCACGAGCAGTACTTC. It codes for CASSPDYHEQYF.

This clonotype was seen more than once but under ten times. The chain's CDR3 is CAISDSGSLKETQYF. The CDR3 DNA reads as TGTGCCATCAGTGACTCGGGATCGTTGAAAGAGACCCAGTACTTC. The chain employs TRBV10-3 and TRBJ2-5; weak D call: TRBD2 (5 bases). Germline CDR1 is ENHRY and CDR2 is SYGVKD. The CDR3 has 15 amino acids. The V and J ends lost 3 bases and 3 bases respectively, with 14 bases between them.

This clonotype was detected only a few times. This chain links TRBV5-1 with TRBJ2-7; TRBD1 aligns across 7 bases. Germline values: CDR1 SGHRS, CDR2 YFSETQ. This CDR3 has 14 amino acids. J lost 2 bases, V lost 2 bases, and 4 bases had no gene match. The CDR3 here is CASSLDRDPYEQYF. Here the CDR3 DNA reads TGCGCCAGCAGCTTAGACAGGGACCCCTACGAGCAGTACTTC.